The clone carrying this T cell receptor (beta chain) occurred once. Patients at the Seattle site were enrolled during active infection and followed longitudinally. Profiled with immunoSEQ multiplex PCR; TCRdb holds only in-frame clones, not every one. Among about 160,000 clones, about 90% were seen once, and the ten largest hold 4.8%. This entry is derived from a study of blood T cell repertoires in COVID-19. Study context: Donors in the United States, Italy and Spain gave samples during acute or convalescent COVID-19. T cells, B-cell-depleted T cells, or PBMCs supplied cDNA or gDNA.

The CDR3 runs to 14 residues. In germline, CDR1 is LNHDA, CDR2 SQIVND (reference sequence). Unmatched junction bases numbered 7, after V lost 4 bases and J lost 5 bases. The sequenced sample was peripheral blood. V and J are TRBV19 and TRBJ1-1; 7 bases fit TRBD1. This receptor was obtained from a man aged 25 to 40 with COVID-19, enrolled during active disease. In nucleotides, the CDR3 is TGTGCCAGTAGTACAGGAGAGGGGGCTACTGAAGCTTTCTTT. It is translated as CASSTGEGATEAFF.